The next 24 T cell receptor beta chains were all read from a single sample in a study of cytomegalovirus exposure and HLA in healthy donors. Both 60 Vbeta primers and 13 Jbeta primers went into the PCR. Sequencing used immunoSEQ multiplex PCR; TCRdb keeps in-frame clones, though not all of them. The table includes fewer than 100,000 clones, approximately 69% detected once. The specimen was PBMCs. The source of these receptors is a female donor in good health and CMV-seronegative.

This chain connects TRBV5-4 to TRBJ1-4; 7 nucleotides agree with TRBD1. The CDR3 length is 15 residues. Trimming removed 4 bases from V and 0 bases from J; junction bases left unmatched: 3. Germline values: CDR1 SGHNT, CDR2 YYREEE (reference sequence). Written as DNA, the CDR3 is TGTGCCAGCAGCAGAACAGGGGCAACTAATGAAAAACTGTTTTTT. Protein: CASSRTGATNEKLFF.

The chain recombines TRBV19 with TRBJ2-5; tentative D call: TRBD1 (6 bases). The V gene's germline CDR1 is LNHDA and CDR2 SQIVND (reference sequence). V was shortened by 4 bases and J by 4 bases, with 13 bases between the two germline ends. The CDR3 has 14 residues. CDR3 sequence: CASSTPTGRETQYF. The CDR3 DNA reads as TGTGCCAGTAGTACCCCGACAGGACGAGAGACCCAGTACTTC.

The CDR3: CASSPARQDGEKLFF. CDR3 sequence (DNA): TGTGCCAGCTCACCCGCTAGACAGGACGGGGAAAAACTGTTTTTT. The chain carries TRBV18 and TRBJ1-4; D perhaps matches TRBD1 (6 bases). V was shortened by 3 bases and J by 8 bases, with 16 bases between the two germline ends. This CDR3 region has 15 residues. Germline-derived CDR1 and CDR2 are KGHSH and LQKENI.

The chain carries TRBV28 and TRBJ1-1; weak D call: TRBD1 (5 bases). Germline V gene data show CDR1 as MDHEN and CDR2 as SYDVKM. V dropped 2 bases and J dropped 2 bases, with 12 bases sitting between them. The CDR3 has 15 residues. This CDR3 is CASSLGGASNTEAFF. CDR3 sequence (DNA): TGTGCCAGCAGTTTAGGAGGGGCGTCCAACACTGAAGCTTTCTTT.

The chain combines TRBV30 with TRBJ1-4; 7 bases align to TRBD1. This CDR3 is 14 amino acids long. Losses at the gene ends were 2 bases for V and 5 bases for J; bases not matched to a gene: 5. Germline assignment: CDR1 GTSNPN and CDR2 SVGIG (reference sequence). The CDR3: CAWSRDRRNEKLFF. CDR3 sequence (DNA): TGTGCCTGGAGTAGGGACAGACGCAATGAAAAACTGTTTTTT.

Details on this clone: Mismatch with germline at one junction end may stem from a read error. This chain joins TRBV30 and TRBJ1-2, with 8 bases lining up with TRBD1. CDR3 length equals 15 residues. Germline CDR1 GTSNPN, CDR2 SVGIG (reference sequence). The chain's CDR3 is CAWSVLPGGDYGYTF. The CDR3 bases are TGTGCCTGGAGTGTACTCCCAGGGGGCGACTATGGCTATACCTTC.

V usage is TRBV19 and J usage is TRBJ1-1; D gene uncertain. Germline CDR1 and CDR2: LNHDA and SQIVND (reference sequence). The CDR3 covers 14 residues. V dropped 3 bases and J dropped 0 bases, with 8 bases sitting between them. The chain's CDR3 is CASSIVFMNTEAFF. Written as DNA, the CDR3 is TGTGCCAGTAGTATTGTTTTTATGAACACTGAAGCTTTCTTT. The full variable domain, in which reference TRBV19 and TRBJ1-1 provide the parts outside the CDR3, is DGGITQSPKYLFRKEGQNVTLSCEQNLNHDAMYWYRQDPGQGLRLIYYSQIVNDFQKGDIAEGYSVSREKKESFPLTVTSAQKNPTAFYLCASSIVFMNTEAFFGQGTRLTVV.

The chain uses TRBV5-4 and TRBJ2-7; D is perhaps TRBD1 (6 bases). Germline V gene data show CDR1 as SGHNT and CDR2 as YYREEE (reference sequence). Trimming left V 2 bases short and J 2 bases short, with 8 bases between. This CDR3 spans 13 amino acids. In DNA form, the CDR3 reads TGTGCCAGCAGCTTCGGACAGACCTACGAGCAGTACTTC. It is translated as CASSFGQTYEQYF.

This clone was observed a few times. The chain employs TRBV11-2 and TRBJ2-2; D is possibly TRBD2 (5 bases). Germline CDR1 and CDR2: SGHAT and FQNNGV. This CDR3 has 14 amino acids. V lost 0 bases, J lost 9 bases, and 11 bases lay in between. CDR3 sequence reads: CASSLDGGGRELFF. CDR3 DNA sequence: TGTGCCAGCAGCTTAGATGGAGGTGGGAGGGAGCTGTTTTTT.

The chain recombines TRBV19 with TRBJ1-2; D is uncertain. The CDR3 sequence is 12 residues long. Trimming stripped 5 bases from V and 4 bases from J, with 8 bases between. Per the germline V gene, CDR1 is LNHDA and CDR2 is SQIVND (reference sequence). CDR3 sequence reads: CASSGPIYGYTF. The CDR3 DNA is TGTGCCAGTAGTGGGCCGATCTATGGCTACACCTTC. Filled out from reference TRBV19 and TRBJ1-2, the complete variable domain reads DGGITQSPKYLFRKEGQNVTLSCEQNLNHDAMYWYRQDPGQGLRLIYYSQIVNDFQKGDIAEGYSVSREKKESFPLTVTSAQKNPTAFYLCASSGPIYGYTFGSGTRLTVV.

V usage is TRBV6-6 and J usage is TRBJ1-5, with a weak D call TRBD1 (5 bases). Trimming took 5 bases from V and 4 from J, leaving 12 bases between them. Germline V gene lookup returns CDR1 MNHNY and CDR2 SVGAGI (reference sequence). This CDR3 contains 14 residues. CDR3 in DNA: TGTGCCAGCAGTAAGCTCGACAGTAATCAGCCCCAGCATTTT. This encodes CASSKLDSNQPQHF.

This rearrangement joins TRBV9 to TRBJ1-5; 12 positions agree with TRBD1. The CDR3 is made up of 20 amino acids. Germline lookup yields CDR1 SGDLS and CDR2 YYNGEE. Trimming took 3 bases from V and 5 from J; bases not matched to a gene: 18. The CDR3 bases are TGTGCCAGCAGCGACCGGGACAGGGGGCTCGTGCCCAATGGGGATCAGCCCCAGCATTTT. Encoded protein: CASSDRDRGLVPNGDQPQHF.

This clone was seen once. This chain links TRBV28 with TRBJ1-2, with a tentative D call TRBD1 (5 bases). The germline V gene has CDR1 MDHEN and CDR2 SYDVKM. The germline V and J ends were trimmed by 8 bases and 5 bases, with 9 bases remaining between them. This CDR3 contains 11 residues. The CDR3 DNA sequence: TGTGCCAGCGGAGGGACGTATGGCTACACCTTC. Protein sequence: CASGGTYGYTF.

The J gene is TRBJ1-2, the V gene TRBV27, with 11 bases that match TRBD1. V trimming: 3 bases; J trimming: 6 bases; junction bases outside the gene matches: 12. This CDR3 has 17 amino acids. Germline V gene data show CDR1 as MNHEY and CDR2 as SMNVEV (reference sequence). CDR3 sequence: CASSFFPPGQGVDGYTF. The CDR3 DNA reads as TGTGCCAGCAGTTTTTTTCCTCCGGGACAGGGGGTGGATGGCTACACCTTC.

The genes are TRBV9 and TRBJ2-7; 7 nucleotides line up with TRBD1. The ends lost 3 bases at V and 6 bases at J; junction bases unmatched: 12. The CDR3 length is 15 residues. The germline gives CDR1 SGDLS, CDR2 YYNGEE. The CDR3 coding sequence is TGTGCCAGCAGCGCTAGACAGGGTGAGCTATGCGAGCAGTACTTC. Protein: CASSARQGELCEQYF.

Only a few counts were recorded for this clone. The chain has TRBV29-1 and TRBJ2-7; 9 bases line up with TRBD1. Trimming removed 7 bases from V and 3 bases from J; junction bases left unmatched: 4. The germline V gene has CDR1 SQVTM and CDR2 ANQGSEA. The CDR3 spans 12 residues. Written as DNA, the CDR3 is TGCAGCGCCGGGACAGGGTACTACGAGCAGTACTTC. Translation: CSAGTGYYEQYF.

The chain uses TRBV9 and TRBJ1-1; D ambiguous. Germline V gene data show CDR1 as SGDLS and CDR2 as YYNGEE. The CDR3 spans 15 residues. The V end was cut by 3 bases, the J end by 8 bases, with 20 bases between. In nucleotides, the CDR3 is TGTGCCAGCAGCGCTCTCGGCAGTGCCGGGAAAGAAGCTTTCTTT. Translation gives CASSALGSAGKEAFF.

This chain joins TRBV5-1 and TRBJ2-1; 13 nucleotides match TRBD2. V shed 4 bases and J 0 bases; nucleotides not matched to a gene: 10. Per germline, CDR1 SGHRS and CDR2 YFSETQ. The CDR3 is made up of 19 amino acids. The CDR3 nucleotides read TGCGCCAGCAGCCCCGGACTAGCGGGAGTTACTAGCTCCTACAATGAGCAGTTCTTC. This codes for CASSPGLAGVTSSYNEQFF.

Relative to its sample, this clone is medium-sized. This rearrangement joins TRBV4-2 to TRBJ2-2; the match to TRBD1 covers 9 bases. After removal of 8 bases from V and 5 bases from J, the junction contained 6 bases not matched to a gene. The CDR3 loop spans 14 amino acids. Germline CDR1 is LGHNA and CDR2 is YNFKEQ. The CDR3 loop reads CASAPGTGTGELFF. CDR3 nucleotides: TGTGCCAGCGCCCCCGGGACAGGGACCGGGGAGCTGTTTTTT.

This rearrangement joins TRBV2 to TRBJ2-1; 9 positions match TRBD2. Unmatched junction bases numbered 0, after V lost 4 bases and J lost 2 bases. This CDR3 region has 14 residues. Germline V gives CDR1 SNHLY, CDR2 FYNNEI. Here the CDR3 DNA reads TGTGCCAGCAGTGGCGGGAGGGCCTACAATGAGCAGTTCTTC. Amino acids: CASSGGRAYNEQFF.

The chain couples TRBV25-1 to TRBJ2-7; tentative D call: TRBD1 (5 bases). The CDR3 runs to 15 residues. The V end was cut by 2 bases, the J end by 2 bases, with 13 bases between. Looked up from germline, CDR1 is MGHDK and CDR2 is SYGVNS. CDR3 in amino acids: CASSEPPGPTYEQYF. As DNA, the CDR3 is TGTGCCAGCAGTGAACCCCCAGGGCCAACCTACGAGCAGTACTTC.

V and J are TRBV5-4 and TRBJ2-3; D is uncertain. This CDR3 has 15 residues. From germline, CDR1 is SGHNT and CDR2 YYREEE (reference sequence). V was shortened by 2 bases and J by 6 bases, with 16 bases between the two germline ends. The CDR3 nucleotides read TGTGCCAGCAGCTTAAGTAGTGCCCCCCTGGATACGCAGTATTTT. Its protein product is CASSLSSAPLDTQYF.

This clone was counted only a few times. J is TRBJ1-6 and V is TRBV6-5; maybe TRBD1 (5 bases). CDR1 and CDR2 from the germline V gene are MNHEY and SVGAGI. The CDR3 consists of 14 residues. V lost 6 bases and J lost 7, with 13 bases in between. The CDR3 region is CASRRRGWNSPLHF. The DNA for the CDR3 is TGTGCCAGCAGAAGGAGGGGCTGGAATTCACCCCTCCACTTT.

This rearrangement joins TRBV7-9 to TRBJ2-3; 10 bases align to TRBD2. CDR1 is SEHNR and CDR2 is FQNEAQ in the germline V gene (reference sequence). The CDR3 contains 16 residues. Unmatched junction bases numbered 7, after V lost 5 bases and J lost 2 bases. CDR3 amino acids: CASSPGLASYTDTQYF. The CDR3 DNA reads TGTGCCAGCAGCCCGGGACTAGCGAGCTACACAGATACGCAGTATTTT.